This record concerns one T cell receptor beta chain sequence. Antigen: not known. These data originate in a study of shared clonotypes between healthy human individuals. Study-wide background: In total, the donors were two women and a few men aged 18 to 49. Findings and limits, study-wide: Only a few donors were included, so the genetic and exposure-history diversity represented was limited.

Execution of the assay was at deep level. Clones were sequenced by immunoSEQ multiplex PCR, and TCRdb holds only the in-frame ones, with some missing. This sample has approximately 980,000 clones, with approximately 76% found just once. With 10 bases removed from V and 3 bases from J, the gap between germline ends came to 17 bases. The CDR3 runs to 14 residues. In germline, CDR1 is SNHLY, CDR2 FYNNEI. The sequencing input was memory CD4+ T cells sorted from blood. The subset here: CD45RA-negative fraction. The genes are TRBV2 and TRBJ2-3; maybe TRBD2 (8 bases). This receptor was identified in a man aged 18 to 29 in good health. The CDR3 loop reads CATGGTSRTDTQYF. The CDR3 DNA reads as TGTGCCACAGGGGGGACTAGTCGGACAGATACGCAGTATTTT.